Listed below are T cell receptor beta chains from one sample, sequenced in a study of shared clonotypes between healthy human individuals. Only in-frame clones appear in the TCRdb table, and some are missing; sequencing was by immunoSEQ multiplex PCR. The data contain some 490,000 clones, 78% of them singletons. Input material: PBMCs. Receptor source: a woman between 40 and 55 years old in good health. Some clones in this sample may be carry-over from other donors' samples. The CDR3 runs from the conserved cysteine through the conserved F or W. A D gene is named only where the DNA matches it firmly. Clone size is not always given. Where it is, it says once, few, many or a class for expanded clones.

>NA|TRBV9|NA|TRBJ1-2
TGTGCCAGTCGACACCCTCCCAGTGGCTACACCTTC
CASRHPPSGYTF
>TRBD1|TRBV7-2|NA|TRBJ2-5
TGTGCCAGCAGCGGGACAGCACAAGAGACCCAGTACTTC
CASSGTAQETQYF
>NA|TRBV5-1|few|TRBJ2-3
TGCGCCAGCAGCTTGGGAGGGGCCCAGGGCAAAGATACGCAGTATTTT
CASSLGGAQGKDTQYF
>NA|TRBV2|few|TRBJ1-2
TGTGCCAGCAGTGGACAGACTACTAACTATGGCTACACCTTC
CASSGQTTNYGYTF
>TRBD2|TRBV2|NA|TRBJ2-1
TGTGCCAGCAGTGATCGGACTAGCGAGTACAATGAGCAGTTCTTC
CASSDRTSEYNEQFF
>NA|TRBV7-6|NA|TRBJ2-7
TGTGCCAGCAGCTTAGGGGACCACCTTTCCTACGAGCAGTACTTC
CASSLGDHLSYEQYF
>NA|TRBV5-1|few|TRBJ2-3
TGCGCCAGCAGCTTGTTAGGGTTTAGCACAGATACGCAGTATTTT
CASSLLGFSTDTQYF
>NA|TRBV27|NA|TRBJ1-5
TGTGCCAGCAGTGATGGGACCGGAGGGTTGCCCCAGCATTTT
CASSDGTGGLPQHF
>TRBD2|TRBV28|NA|TRBJ2-5
TGTGCCAGCAGTGATGGGACTAGCGGAGAGGGAGAGACCCAGTACTTC
CASSDGTSGEGETQYF
>NA|TRBV28|NA|TRBJ2-7
TGTGCCAGCAGCCGTTGGAGCTCCTACGAGCAGTACTTC
CASSRWSSYEQYF
>TRBD2|TRBV7-8|NA|TRBJ2-7
TGTGCCAGCAGCGCGTGGACTAGCATGGGCGAGCAGTACTTC
CASSAWTSMGEQYF
>TRBD1|TRBV11-2|NA|TRBJ1-2
TGTGCCAGCAGCTTAGATACAGGGGCACCCGGCTACACCTTC
CASSLDTGAPGYTF
>TRBD2|TRBV11-3|NA|TRBJ2-1
TGTGCCAGCAGCTTAACTAGCGGGACCTACAATGAGCAGTTCTTC
CASSLTSGTYNEQFF